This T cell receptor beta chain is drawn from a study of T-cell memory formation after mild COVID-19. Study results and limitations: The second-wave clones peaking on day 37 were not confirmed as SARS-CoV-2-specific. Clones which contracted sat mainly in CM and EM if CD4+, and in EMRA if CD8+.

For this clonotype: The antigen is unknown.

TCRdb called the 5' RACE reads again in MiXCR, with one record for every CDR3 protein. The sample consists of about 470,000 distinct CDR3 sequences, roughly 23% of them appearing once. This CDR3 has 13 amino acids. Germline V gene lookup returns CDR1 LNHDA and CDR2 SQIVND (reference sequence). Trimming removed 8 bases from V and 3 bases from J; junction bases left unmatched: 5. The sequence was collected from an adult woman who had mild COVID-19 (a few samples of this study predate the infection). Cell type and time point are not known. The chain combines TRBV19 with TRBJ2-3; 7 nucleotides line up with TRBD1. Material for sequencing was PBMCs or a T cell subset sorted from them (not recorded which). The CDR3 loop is CASGSGGTDTQYF. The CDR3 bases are TGTGCCAGTGGATCAGGGGGTACAGATACGCAGTATTTT.